Listed here are 14 T cell receptor beta chains from one sample, sequenced in a study of beta chain features in type 1 diabetes. Investigators reverse transcribed all isolated RNA, so they sequenced expressed TCRB transcripts. Profiling relied on immunoSEQ multiplex PCR, and the TCRdb table lists in-frame clones only, not all of them. Found here are around 400,000 clones, 10% to 15% of them singletons; the top ten hold roughly 0.017%. Sequencing used naive CD4+ T cells from blood. These TCRs come from a man between 18 and 35 years old in good health.

This clone was detected a few times. CDR3 protein: CASSHLRGLLGFPGELFF. Written as DNA, the CDR3 is TGTGCCAGCAGCCATTTAAGGGGACTACTCGGATTTCCCGGGGAGCTGTTTTTT. This chain connects TRBV4-2 to TRBJ2-2; TRBD2 aligns across 7 bases. The junction had 16 bases not matched to a gene; V was cut back by 3 bases and J by 6 bases. CDR3 size: 18 residues. CDR1 and CDR2 from the germline V gene are LGHNA and YNFKEQ.

This clone was recorded a few times. This chain connects TRBV5-6 to TRBJ2-2; 9 positions match TRBD1. This CDR3 spans 15 amino acids. The J segment lost 1 base and the V segment lost 3 bases, leaving 1 base of the junction unmatched. Germline V gene sequence: CDR1 SGHDT, CDR2 YYEEEE. CDR3 in amino acids: CASSSGQGNTGELFF. CDR3 bases: TGTGCCAGCAGCTCGGGACAGGGGAACACCGGGGAGCTGTTTTTT. Supplemented by reference TRBV5-6 and TRBJ2-2, the full variable domain reads DAGVTQSPTHLIKTRGQQVTLRCSPKSGHDTVSWYQQALGQGPQFIFQYYEEEERQRGNFPDRFSGHQFPNYSSELNVNALLLGDSALYLCASSSGQGNTGELFFGEGSRLTVL.

This CDR3 reads CASRLTGRIVNTEAFF. The CDR3 region has the DNA TGTGCCAGCAGGCTGACAGGGAGGATTGTGAACACTGAAGCTTTCTTT. V gene TRBV6-6 combines with J gene TRBJ1-1; 7 nucleotides align to TRBD1. V was pared by 6 bases and J by 0 bases, with 10 bases of the junction left unmatched. Germline-derived CDR1 and CDR2 are MNHNY and SVGAGI (reference sequence). The CDR3 extends over 16 amino acids.

V usage is TRBV5-4 and J usage is TRBJ1-2, with a weak D call TRBD1 (6 bases). The germline V gene has CDR1 SGHNT and CDR2 YYREEE (reference sequence). Trimming stripped 3 bases from V and 2 bases from J, with 17 bases between. The CDR3 sequence is 16 residues long. CDR3 nucleotides: TGTGCCAGCAGCTGGGGACATCCGGGATCGAACTATGGCTACACCTTC. This encodes CASSWGHPGSNYGYTF. Based on the CDR3 plus reference TRBV5-4 and TRBJ1-2, the full variable domain is ETGVTQSPTHLIKTRGQQVTLRCSSQSGHNTVSWYQQALGQGPQFIFQYYREEENGRGNFPPRFSGLQFPNYSSELNVNALELDDSALYLCASSWGHPGSNYGYTFGSGTRLTVV.

The chain combines TRBV7-2 with TRBJ1-1; D is perhaps TRBD1 (5 bases). This CDR3 contains 15 residues. Looked up from germline, CDR1 is SGHTA and CDR2 is FQGNSA. V lost 5 bases and J lost 0, with 13 bases in between. CDR3 DNA sequence: TGTGCCAGCAGCCCGATGGGACTGCTGAACACTGAAGCTTTCTTT. This sequence encodes CASSPMGLLNTEAFF.

This clone has just a few counts. The sample contains more than one DNA sequence encoding this CDR3. This rearrangement joins TRBV6-5 to TRBJ2-7; the match to TRBD2 covers 8 bases. The V gene's germline CDR1 is MNHEY and CDR2 SVGAGI. The CDR3 sequence is 16 residues long. Trimming cost V 0 bases and J 1 base; bases outside gene matches: 5. CDR3 in DNA: TGTGCCAGCAGTTACTCGGGAGCGGGGGCTTCCTACGAGCAGTACTTC. It codes for CASSYSGAGASYEQYF.

V is TRBV18 and J is TRBJ2-3; TRBD1 matches at 7 bases. The CDR3 is 14 residues long. With V trimmed by 6 bases and J by 2 bases, 5 bases remained unmatched. Germline-derived CDR1 and CDR2 are KGHSH and LQKENI. The CDR3 sequence is CASSQQGLTDTQYF. CDR3 coding DNA: TGTGCCAGCTCCCAACAGGGGCTCACAGATACGCAGTATTTT.

The V gene is TRBV9, the J gene TRBJ2-1; 12 nucleotides agree with TRBD1. The V segment lost 4 bases and the J segment 8 bases; nucleotides outside the gene matches: 13. Germline values: CDR1 SGDLS, CDR2 YYNGEE. This CDR3 is built from 17 residues. The CDR3 sequence is CASSSKVGGQGAYEQFF. The CDR3 DNA follows: TGTGCCAGCAGCTCCAAGGTCGGGGGACAGGGGGCTTATGAGCAGTTCTTC.

This clone was counted between two and nine times. The chain combines TRBV7-9 with TRBJ2-7; tentative D call: TRBD1 (6 bases). The CDR3 length is 15 residues. V was shortened by 10 bases and J by 5 bases, with 24 bases between the two germline ends. CDR1 and CDR2 (germline): SEHNR, FQNEAQ (reference sequence). This CDR3 reads CATLTFGGRSDEQYF. The CDR3 region has the DNA TGTGCCACCCTAACTTTTGGGGGCAGGTCCGACGAGCAGTACTTC.

The rearrangement uses TRBV21-1 and TRBJ1-6; the table's D call TRBD1 went unverified against the DNA. TRBV21-1 is a pseudogene locus. The CDR3 extends over 15 amino acids. This chain's CDR3 is CASSTHRVLDSPLHF. The CDR3 DNA sequence: TGTGCCAGCAGCACCCACAGGGTATTGGATTCACCCCTCCACTTT.

In regard to this clone: An end of the junction differs from the germline gene, which may be a read error. The chain is built from TRBV7-7 and TRBJ2-5; TRBD1 matches at 9 bases. CDR1 is SSHAT and CDR2 is FNYEAQ in the germline V gene (reference sequence). This CDR3 has 15 residues. This CDR3 reads CASSLDRGTQETQYF. CDR3 coding DNA: TGTGCTAGCAGCTTAGACAGGGGGACCCAAGAGACCCAGTACTTC.

In its sample, this clone was seen a few times. In the same sample, other DNA sequences code for this CDR3. The gene calls are TRBV18 and TRBJ2-7; TRBD1 is a possible D gene (7 bases). The V gene's germline CDR1 is KGHSH and CDR2 LQKENI. V was trimmed by 1 base and J by 3 bases, leaving 10 bases between them. The CDR3 contains 14 residues. The CDR3 DNA is TGTGCCAGCTCACCACGACAGGGAGGCTACGAGCAGTACTTC. Its translation: CASSPRQGGYEQYF.

The rearrangement joins TRBV19 to TRBJ2-6, with D unclear. The CDR3 has 14 residues. Germline values: CDR1 LNHDA, CDR2 SQIVND (reference sequence). The V and J ends lost 7 bases and 2 bases respectively, with 9 bases between them. CDR3 DNA sequence: TGTGCCAGTACCACGAGGACTGGGGCCAACGTCCTGACTTTC. Its protein is CASTTRTGANVLTF.

CDR3 nucleotide sequence: TGTGCCAGCAGTGTCCGGGACAGGGGGCGAAACACCATATATTTT. Translation gives CASSVRDRGRNTIYF. J is TRBJ1-3 and V is TRBV28, with TRBD1 identical over 12 bases. CDR1 MDHEN and CDR2 SYDVKM come from the germline V gene. J gave up 5 bases and V 5 bases, and 4 bases lay outside the gene matches. The CDR3 is 15 residues long.